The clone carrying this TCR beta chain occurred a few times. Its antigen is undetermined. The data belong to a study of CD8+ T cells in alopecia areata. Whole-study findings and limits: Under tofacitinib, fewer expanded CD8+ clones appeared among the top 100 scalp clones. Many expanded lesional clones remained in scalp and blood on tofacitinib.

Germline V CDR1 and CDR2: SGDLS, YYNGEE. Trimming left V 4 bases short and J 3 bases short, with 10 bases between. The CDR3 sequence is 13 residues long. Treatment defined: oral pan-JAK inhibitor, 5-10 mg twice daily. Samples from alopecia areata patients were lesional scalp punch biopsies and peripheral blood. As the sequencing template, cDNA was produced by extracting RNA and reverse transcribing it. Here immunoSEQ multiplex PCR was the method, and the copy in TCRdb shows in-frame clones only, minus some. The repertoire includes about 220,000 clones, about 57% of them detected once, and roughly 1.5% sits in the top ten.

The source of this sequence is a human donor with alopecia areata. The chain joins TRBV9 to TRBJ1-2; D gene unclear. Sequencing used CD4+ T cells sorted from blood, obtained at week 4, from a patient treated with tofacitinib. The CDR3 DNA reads TGTGCCAGCAGCTCGAGCTCTGACTATGGCTACACCTTC. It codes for CASSSSSDYGYTF.